This TCR beta chain was documented in a study of blood T cell repertoires in COVID-19. Study-wide context: Samples taken during acute and convalescent COVID-19 were collected in the United States, Italy and Spain. T cells, B-cell-depleted T cells, or PBMCs supplied cDNA or gDNA.

Original processing methods: By means of reference gene primer amplification, nucleated cell counts were estimated. Clones were read by immunoSEQ multiplex PCR, and TCRdb kept only the in-frame ones, dropping some. The V and J calls and clone size were taken over from that table, and D and trimming were inferred from the DNA. The sample holds more than 80,000 clones; over 55% are singletons and the top ten take 0.75% to 1%. The V and J ends lost 5 bases and 7 bases respectively, with 10 bases between them. Germline CDR1 is SGDLS and CDR2 is YYNGEE. CDR3 length: 12 residues. The TCR comes from a human donor with acute or convalescent COVID-19. The donor label of this sample is uncertain. Material: peripheral blood. J is TRBJ1-5 and V is TRBV9; D might be TRBD1 (6 bases). The CDR3 protein is CASSAQGQPQHF. For the CDR3, the DNA is TGTGCCAGCAGTGCGCAGGGGCAGCCCCAGCATTTT.